Below, 6 T cell receptor beta chains from the same sample are listed, as sequenced in a study of CD8 T cells in ankylosing spondylitis listed by TCRdb under 2017. The antigens for these receptors are not known. Summary of the overall study and its limitations: A TCR beta motif of eight highly homologous amino acid variants appeared characteristic of blood from ankylosing spondylitis patients.

Library preparation used 5' RACE. Sequencing used an Illumina HiSeq 2500. The public reads were reprocessed in TCRdb via fastp at Q25 and MiXCR, keeping in-frame beta chains. Rows are unified per CDR3 protein, each entry keeping the most common DNA and genes. The sample table shows about 440,000 distinct CDR3 sequences, and 17% are seen once. The ten biggest clones cover approximately 1% of the sample. The sample taken for sequencing was blood, either unsorted or a sorted T cell fraction (not recorded which). Receptors originate from a male donor with ankylosing spondylitis.

V usage is TRBV3-1 and J usage is TRBJ1-1, with 10 bases matching TRBD1. The CDR3 spans 15 residues. Trimming cost V 4 bases and J 4 bases; bases outside gene matches: 6. CDR1 and CDR2 from the germline V gene are LGHDT and YNNKEL (reference sequence). The CDR3 spells CASSPGTGAVTEAFF. Written as DNA, the CDR3 is TGTGCCAGCAGCCCGGGGACAGGGGCGGTCACTGAAGCTTTCTTT.

The table lists this clonotype with many counts. The chain has TRBV24-1 and TRBJ2-2; 8 nucleotides line up with TRBD1. Germline-derived CDR1 and CDR2 are KGHDR and SFDVKD. The CDR3 sequence is 16 residues long. V lost 4 bases to trimming and J lost 2 bases; unmatched junction nucleotides: 5. CDR3 in DNA: TGTGCCACCAGTGACCCTGGACAGGGCAACACCGGGGAGCTGTTTTTT. Translation: CATSDPGQGNTGELFF.

This sequence joins TRBV12-3 or TRBV12-4 and TRBJ1-1; 7 nucleotides agree with TRBD1. Losses at the gene ends were 5 bases for V and 7 bases for J; bases not matched to a gene: 7. This CDR3 is 13 amino acids long. CDR3 nucleotides: TGTGCCAGCAGTACAGGGGTAAAGAATGAAGCTTTCTTT. Translated: CASSTGVKNEAFF.

The J gene is TRBJ2-2, the V gene TRBV7-8; D possibly corresponds to TRBD2 (6 bases). The CDR3 runs 16 residues. Germline assignment: CDR1 SGHVS and CDR2 FQNEAQ. V lost 2 bases and J lost 1, with 11 bases in between. The CDR3 DNA is TGTGCCAGCAGCTTAAGGGCGGGGCAGAACACCGGGGAGCTGTTTTTT. This sequence encodes CASSLRAGQNTGELFF.

A few counts support this clonotype. Here the CDR3 reads CASSLGVGQGARDTQYF. CDR3 DNA: TGCGCCAGCAGCCTAGGCGTGGGACAGGGGGCGAGAGATACGCAGTATTTT. The chain carries TRBV4-3 and TRBJ2-3; TRBD1 aligns across 12 bases. Germline V gene data show CDR1 as LGHNA and CDR2 as YSLEER. The junction had 10 bases not matched to a gene; V was cut back by 4 bases and J by 5 bases. The CDR3 runs 17 residues.

The chain is built from TRBV18 and TRBJ2-1, with D uncertain. CDR3 size: 16 residues. V lost 3 bases to trimming and J lost 4 bases, with 16 bases between them. Germline-derived CDR1 and CDR2 are KGHSH and LQKENI. Here the CDR3 DNA reads TGTGCCAGCTCACCGGTTGGTAGGGTGAGGTACAATGAGCAGTTCTTC. Its translation: CASSPVGRVRYNEQFF.